This T cell receptor beta chain is from a study of lymphopenia after photon versus proton radiotherapy. Study-wide points: After lymphocyte nadir, photon-treated repertoires showed oligoclonal expansion, especially CD8+ Temra. Better survival with proton therapy was suggested as possible, not demonstrated. Photon-treated patients lost naive T cells and TCR diversity; proton-treated stayed stable.

The table came from immunoSEQ multiplex PCR; TCRdb's copy has only in-frame clones and leaves some out. This sample has approximately 62,000 clones, with 70% to 85% found just once. The length of the CDR3 is 12 residues. Germline assignment: CDR1 LNHDA and CDR2 SQIVND (reference sequence). Between the trimmed V and J ends, which lost 1 base and 9 bases, there was a span of 8 bases. Concerning this clone itself: What it binds is not known.

The rearrangement uses TRBV19 and TRBJ2-3; the D is unclear. Sequencing was performed on peripheral blood, taken from a patient treated with proton-based radiotherapy. The origin of this receptor is a man aged 55-75 years with pancreatic cancer. The CDR3 sequence: CASSIGSNTQYF. The CDR3 coding sequence is TGTGCCAGTAGTATAGGGTCTAACACGCAGTATTTT.